A selection of T cell receptor beta chains follows, all from one sample in a study of blood T cell repertoires in COVID-19. Produced via immunoSEQ multiplex PCR; TCRdb's table is partial and in-frame only. In the table there are some 90,000 clones, about 88% of which are singletons. The material sequenced was peripheral blood. The receptors derive from a man at least 80 years old with active or convalescent COVID-19. CDR3s include the opening cysteine and the closing phenylalanine or tryptophan. Each record gives: J gene, D gene, clone size, V gene, CDR3 DNA, CDR3 protein. A D gene is named only where the DNA matches it firmly. Not every row has a clone size; where given, it reads once, few, many or a size class.

j_call: TRBJ2-5
d_call: TRBD2
clone_size: -
v_call: TRBV6-5
cdr3_nt: TGTGCCAGCAGCCTAGCGGGAGTGTCAGAGACCCAGTACTTC
cdr3_aa: CASSLAGVSETQYF

j_call: TRBJ2-1
d_call: TRBD2
clone_size: -
v_call: TRBV6-4
cdr3_nt: TGTGCCAGCAGTGTTGATAGCGGGAGCTCCTACAATGAGCAGTTCTTC
cdr3_aa: CASSVDSGSSYNEQFF

j_call: TRBJ2-5
d_call: TRBD2
clone_size: -
v_call: TRBV30
cdr3_nt: TGTGCCTGGAGTGTACCTAGCGGGACGTTAAAAGAGACCCAGTACTTC
cdr3_aa: CAWSVPSGTLKETQYF

j_call: TRBJ2-7
d_call: -
clone_size: few
v_call: TRBV5-1
cdr3_nt: TGCGCCAGCAGCTTGGGAGGGCAGTCAAGTTCCGAGCAGTACTTC
cdr3_aa: CASSLGGQSSSEQYF

j_call: TRBJ2-1
d_call: TRBD2
clone_size: once
v_call: TRBV5-4
cdr3_nt: TGTGCCAGCAGCGCTAGCGGAACTTACAATGAGCAGTTCTTC
cdr3_aa: CASSASGTYNEQFF

j_call: TRBJ1-1
d_call: -
clone_size: -
v_call: TRBV6-1
cdr3_nt: TGTGCCAGCAGTGGAAAGACCGGACAGCTGAACACTGAAGCTTTCTTT
cdr3_aa: CASSGKTGQLNTEAFF

j_call: TRBJ1-3
d_call: TRBD1
clone_size: -
v_call: TRBV2
cdr3_nt: TGTGCCAGCAAGGGGGCAAGCAATTCTTTTCGCTCCGGAAACACCATATATTTT
cdr3_aa: CASKGASNSFRSGNTIYF

j_call: TRBJ2-2
d_call: -
clone_size: -
v_call: TRBV18
cdr3_nt: TGTGCCAGCTCACCACTTAAGCCCGGGGAGCTGTTTTTT
cdr3_aa: CASSPLKPGELFF

j_call: TRBJ2-1
d_call: -
clone_size: -
v_call: TRBV7-9
cdr3_nt: TGTGCCAGCAGCGGCAAACTCCGGGACACCAGCTCCTACAATGAGCAGTTCTTC
cdr3_aa: CASSGKLRDTSSYNEQFF

j_call: TRBJ2-4
d_call: -
clone_size: -
v_call: TRBV15
cdr3_nt: TGTGCCACCAGCAGAGAGGTGGGAGTGACCAAAAACATTCAGTACTTC
cdr3_aa: CATSREVGVTKNIQYF

j_call: TRBJ2-1
d_call: TRBD1
clone_size: -
v_call: TRBV2
cdr3_nt: TGTGCCAGCACCGCTGGACAGGGGTCCTACAATGAGCAGTTCTTC
cdr3_aa: CASTAGQGSYNEQFF

j_call: TRBJ2-4
d_call: -
clone_size: few
v_call: TRBV11-2
cdr3_nt: TGTGCCAGCAGCTTAGGCGGGCAGGAATGGGGTGCCAAAAACATTCAGTACTTC
cdr3_aa: CASSLGGQEWGAKNIQYF

j_call: TRBJ1-5
d_call: -
clone_size: once
v_call: TRBV6-5
cdr3_nt: TGTGCCAGCAGGGAGGGCCGGGCCCGCAATCAGCCCCAGCATTTT
cdr3_aa: CASREGRARNQPQHF

j_call: TRBJ2-5
d_call: TRBD2
clone_size: once
v_call: TRBV4-2
cdr3_nt: TGTGCCAGCAGCCAAGACCTAGCGGGAGGCTATCAAGAGACCCAGTACTTC
cdr3_aa: CASSQDLAGGYQETQYF

j_call: TRBJ1-5
d_call: -
clone_size: -
v_call: TRBV6-2/TRBV6-3
cdr3_nt: TGTGCCAGCAGTACCCAGGGGTACGGTCAGCCCCAGCATTTT
cdr3_aa: CASSTQGYGQPQHF

j_call: TRBJ1-4
d_call: -
clone_size: -
v_call: TRBV19
cdr3_nt: TGTGCCAGCCAAAACCTTAGCGGTGAAAAACTGTTTTTT
cdr3_aa: CASQNLSGEKLFF

j_call: TRBJ2-2
d_call: TRBD2
clone_size: once
v_call: TRBV18
cdr3_nt: TGTGCCAGCTCACCAACTAGCGCGAACACCGGGGAGCTGTTTTTT
cdr3_aa: CASSPTSANTGELFF

j_call: TRBJ2-7
d_call: -
clone_size: -
v_call: TRBV15
cdr3_nt: TGTGCCACCAGCAGAGTGCGCCTAGCTAGCGAGCAGTACTTC
cdr3_aa: CATSRVRLASEQYF

j_call: TRBJ2-5
d_call: TRBD2
clone_size: -
v_call: TRBV18
cdr3_nt: TGTGCCAGCTCACGGACCCTAGCGGGGGCCCACCACTTC
cdr3_aa: CASSRTLAGAHHF

j_call: TRBJ1-2
d_call: TRBD1
clone_size: -
v_call: TRBV5-5
cdr3_nt: TGTGCCAGCAGCACCCTCGGGACAGGGAATGGCTACACCTTC
cdr3_aa: CASSTLGTGNGYTF

j_call: TRBJ2-1
d_call: -
clone_size: -
v_call: TRBV11-2
cdr3_nt: TGTGCCAGCAGCTTAGACAGGGGCAGTGGGGAGCAGTTCTTC
cdr3_aa: CASSLDRGSGEQFF

j_call: TRBJ2-7
d_call: -
clone_size: -
v_call: TRBV3-1/TRBV3-2
cdr3_nt: TGTGCCAGCAGCCTTATCGGCTCCTACGAGCAGTACTTC
cdr3_aa: CASSLIGSYEQYF

j_call: TRBJ1-1
d_call: -
clone_size: -
v_call: TRBV27
cdr3_nt: TGTGCCAGCAGTAGACCGGGAAACATGAACACTGAAGCTTTCTTT
cdr3_aa: CASSRPGNMNTEAFF

j_call: TRBJ2-1
d_call: -
clone_size: medium-sized
v_call: TRBV4-3
cdr3_nt: TGCGCCAGCAGCCAGTTGTTTAGCGCGGGTCAGGAGCAGTTCTTC
cdr3_aa: CASSQLFSAGQEQFF

j_call: TRBJ2-3
d_call: -
clone_size: -
v_call: TRBV9
cdr3_nt: TGTGCCAGCAGCGCACAGGGACACAGCACAGATACGCAGTATTTT
cdr3_aa: CASSAQGHSTDTQYF

j_call: TRBJ1-6
d_call: -
clone_size: -
v_call: TRBV7-9
cdr3_nt: TGTGCCAGCAGCTTCACAGCTACGAATTCACCCCTCCACTTT
cdr3_aa: CASSFTATNSPLHF

j_call: TRBJ1-6
d_call: TRBD1
clone_size: -
v_call: TRBV7-2
cdr3_nt: TGTGCCAGCAGCCCTCGTCAGGGGACAGCTAATTCACCCCTCCACTTT
cdr3_aa: CASSPRQGTANSPLHF

j_call: TRBJ1-5
d_call: TRBD1
clone_size: few
v_call: TRBV6-2/TRBV6-3
cdr3_nt: TGTGCCAGCAGCCTAGGGGGCTCTCGCAATCAGCCCCAGCATTTT
cdr3_aa: CASSLGGSRNQPQHF

j_call: TRBJ1-6
d_call: TRBD1
clone_size: -
v_call: TRBV7-2
cdr3_nt: TGTGCCAGCAGCTTAGCGAGGACAGGGAATTCACCCCTCCACTTT
cdr3_aa: CASSLARTGNSPLHF

j_call: TRBJ1-1
d_call: -
clone_size: -
v_call: TRBV6-5
cdr3_nt: TGTGCCAGCAGGTATCCCGGGAGGACTGAAGCTTTCTTT
cdr3_aa: CASRYPGRTEAFF

j_call: TRBJ2-3
d_call: TRBD2
clone_size: -
v_call: TRBV11-3
cdr3_nt: TGTGCCAGCAGCGAAGGGACTAGCGGGGTCACAGATACGCAGTATTTT
cdr3_aa: CASSEGTSGVTDTQYF

j_call: TRBJ2-2
d_call: TRBD1
clone_size: -
v_call: TRBV25-1
cdr3_nt: TGTGCCAGCAGCACCACAGGGGGCGGAACCGGGGAGCTGTTTTTT
cdr3_aa: CASSTTGGGTGELFF

j_call: TRBJ2-5
d_call: TRBD2
clone_size: -
v_call: TRBV29-1
cdr3_nt: TGCAGCGTTGAGGGGGGACTAGCATCAGAGACCCAGTACTTC
cdr3_aa: CSVEGGLASETQYF

j_call: TRBJ2-3
d_call: TRBD1
clone_size: -
v_call: TRBV7-9
cdr3_nt: TGTGCCAGCAGCCCACGGACAGGGGGGTATAGCACAGATACGCAGTATTTT
cdr3_aa: CASSPRTGGYSTDTQYF

j_call: TRBJ1-1
d_call: -
clone_size: -
v_call: TRBV29-1
cdr3_nt: TGCAGCGTTGTTTGGGGCGGTGAAGCTTTCTTT
cdr3_aa: CSVVWGGEAFF

j_call: TRBJ2-7
d_call: -
clone_size: -
v_call: TRBV7-2
cdr3_nt: TGTGCCAGCAGCTTACCCCTGACAGACCAGTACTTC
cdr3_aa: CASSLPLTDQYF

j_call: TRBJ1-6
d_call: -
clone_size: -
v_call: TRBV5-1
cdr3_nt: TGCGCCAGCAGCTTGGGGCAGAACAGCTCACCCCTCCACTTT
cdr3_aa: CASSLGQNSSPLHF